What follows describes a single T cell receptor beta chain. Data came from immunoSEQ multiplex PCR; TCRdb stores just in-frame clones and leaves some out. The data contain about 19,000 clones, about 75% of them singletons. The data derive from a study of OX40 agonist ivuxolimab in advanced cancers. The CDR3 has 14 amino acids. The V gene's germline CDR1 is MNHNY and CDR2 SVGAGI (reference sequence). Trimming took 8 bases from V and 4 from J, leaving 17 bases between them. This TCR derives from an adult with an advanced solid tumor such as melanoma, head and neck, liver or kidney cancer. This chain uses TRBV6-6 with TRBJ1-2, with TRBD1 as a possible D gene (6 bases). Sample: CD4+ or CD8+ T cells sorted from blood, taken in a trial of the OX40 agonist ivuxolimab. The CDR3 loop is CASGGQGQGYGYTF. The CDR3 DNA reads TGTGCCAGCGGCGGGCAGGGGCAGGGCTATGGCTACACCTTC.